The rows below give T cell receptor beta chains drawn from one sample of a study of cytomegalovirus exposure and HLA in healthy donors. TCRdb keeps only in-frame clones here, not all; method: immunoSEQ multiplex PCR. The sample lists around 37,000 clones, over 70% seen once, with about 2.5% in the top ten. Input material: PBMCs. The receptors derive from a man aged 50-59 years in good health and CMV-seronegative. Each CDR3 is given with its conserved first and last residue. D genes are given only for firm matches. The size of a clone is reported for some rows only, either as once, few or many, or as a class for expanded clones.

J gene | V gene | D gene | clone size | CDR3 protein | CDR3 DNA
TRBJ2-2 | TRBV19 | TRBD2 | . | CASSWEGFGTGELFF | TGTGCCAGTAGTTGGGAGGGCTTCGGGACCGGGGAGCTGTTTTTT
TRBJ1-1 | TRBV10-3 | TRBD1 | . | CAIQQGDTEAFF | TGTGCCATTCAACAGGGGGATACTGAAGCTTTCTTT
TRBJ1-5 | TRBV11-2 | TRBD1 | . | CASSPLPGGVNQPQHF | TGTGCCAGCAGCCCTCTGCCAGGGGGAGTCAATCAGCCCCAGCATTTT
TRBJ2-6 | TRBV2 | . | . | CAGTTTPISGANVLTF | TGTGCCGGAACGACAACCCCAATCTCTGGGGCCAACGTCCTGACTTTC
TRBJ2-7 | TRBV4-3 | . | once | CASSQARGETYEQYF | TGCGCCAGCAGCCAAGCTCGTGGGGAGACCTACGAGCAGTACTTC
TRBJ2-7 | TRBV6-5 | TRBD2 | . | CASSYVGLAGDEQYF | TGTGCCAGCAGTTACGTCGGACTAGCGGGGGACGAGCAGTACTTC
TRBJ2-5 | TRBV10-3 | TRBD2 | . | CAISEELAGREETQYF | TGTGCCATCAGTGAAGAACTGGCAGGGAGGGAAGAGACCCAGTACTTC
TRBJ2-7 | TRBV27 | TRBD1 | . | CASSLSGTGIYEQYF | TGTGCCAGCAGTTTATCGGGGACAGGGATCTACGAGCAGTACTTC
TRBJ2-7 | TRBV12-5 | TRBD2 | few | CASGLGQRGQYF | TGTGCTAGTGGTTTGGGGCAGCGGGGGCAGTACTTC
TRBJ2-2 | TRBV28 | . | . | CASNLGTNTGELFF | TGTGCCAGCAACCTCGGGACGAACACCGGGGAGCTGTTTTTT
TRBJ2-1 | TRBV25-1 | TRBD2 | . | CASSEFAGGGQFF | TGTGCCAGCAGTGAATTTGCGGGAGGTGGGCAGTTCTTC
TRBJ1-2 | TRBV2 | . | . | CASRDDTGGDGYTF | TGTGCCAGCAGGGACGACACGGGAGGTGATGGCTACACCTTC
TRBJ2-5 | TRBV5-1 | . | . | CASSWDLETQYF | TGCGCCAGCAGCTGGGACTTAGAGACCCAGTACTTC
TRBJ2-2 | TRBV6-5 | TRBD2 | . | CASSPGGGTGELFF | TGTGCCAGCAGCCCTGGCGGGGGCACCGGGGAGCTGTTTTTT
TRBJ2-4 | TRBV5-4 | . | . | CASSLPQGENIQYF | TGTGCCAGCAGCTTGCCACAGGGTGAAAACATTCAGTACTTC
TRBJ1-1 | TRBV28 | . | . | CASRVSGPEAFF | TGTGCCAGCAGGGTATCAGGGCCTGAAGCTTTCTTT
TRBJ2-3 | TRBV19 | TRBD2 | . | CASGLESTDTQYF | TGTGCCAGCGGACTAGAAAGCACAGATACGCAGTATTTT
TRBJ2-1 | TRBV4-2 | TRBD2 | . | CASSQDIAGGYNEQFF | TGTGCCAGCAGCCAAGATATAGCGGGGGGTTACAATGAGCAGTTCTTC
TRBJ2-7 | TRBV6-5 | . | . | CASRIESQAYEQYF | TGTGCCAGCAGAATTGAGAGTCAAGCTTACGAGCAGTACTTC
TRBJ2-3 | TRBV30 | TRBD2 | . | CAWGASGGTDTQYF | TGTGCCTGGGGGGCTAGCGGGGGCACAGATACGCAGTATTTT
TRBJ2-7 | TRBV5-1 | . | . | CASSFPGAYEQYF | TGCGCCAGCAGCTTCCCAGGGGCCTACGAGCAGTACTTC
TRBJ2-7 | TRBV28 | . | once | CASSLSHGIGGGGQYF | TGTGCCAGCAGTTTATCTCACGGAATCGGGGGTGGAGGGCAGTACTTC
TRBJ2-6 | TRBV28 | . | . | CASSFGGANVLTF | TGTGCCAGCAGTTTCGGTGGGGCCAACGTCCTGACTTTC
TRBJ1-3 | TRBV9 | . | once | CASRRGGGSGNTIYF | TGTGCCAGCCGGAGGGGAGGGGGGTCTGGAAACACCATATATTTT
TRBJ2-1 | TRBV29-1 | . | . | CSVEGQRHYNEQFF | TGCAGCGTTGAAGGCCAGCGGCACTACAATGAGCAGTTCTTC
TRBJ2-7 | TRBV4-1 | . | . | CASSQVAGLEQYF | TGCGCCAGCAGCCAAGTGGCAGGTCTCGAGCAGTACTTC
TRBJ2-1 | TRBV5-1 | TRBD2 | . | CASSLSLAGGNEQFF | TGCGCCAGCAGCTTGTCGCTAGCGGGCGGTAATGAGCAGTTCTTC
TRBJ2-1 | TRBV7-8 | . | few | CASSGGLRYNEQFF | TGTGCCAGCAGCGGTGGACTGAGGTACAATGAGCAGTTCTTC
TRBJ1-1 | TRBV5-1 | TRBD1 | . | CASSFGTVNTEAFF | TGCGCCAGCAGCTTCGGGACAGTTAACACTGAAGCTTTCTTT
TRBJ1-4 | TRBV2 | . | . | CATNGGKGEKLFF | TGTGCCACCAATGGGGGGAAGGGTGAAAAACTGTTTTTT